A single sample gave rise to the 3 T cell receptor beta chains below, sequenced in a study of shared clonotypes between healthy human individuals. Data came from immunoSEQ multiplex PCR; TCRdb stores just in-frame clones and leaves some out. Of around 650,000 clones in the sample, roughly 96% were seen once. Naive CD8 isolation took CD45RO-negative cells positively selected for CCR7 and excluded terminally differentiated effector memory CD45RA+ cells. The specimen was naive CD8+ T cells sorted from blood. These receptors were obtained from a woman aged 25 to 39 in good health.

V is TRBV13 and J is TRBJ1-5, with D uncertain. The CDR3 is 15 amino acids. The V gene lost 0 bases and the J gene lost 0 bases, with 6 bases spanning the gap. The V gene's germline CDR1 is PRHDT and CDR2 FYEKMQ (reference sequence). CDR3 protein: CASSLGTNSNQPQHF. As DNA, the CDR3 is TGTGCCAGCAGCTTAGGGACAAATAGCAATCAGCCCCAGCATTTT.

The chain carries TRBV6-5 and TRBJ2-2; 9 bases line up with TRBD1. CDR1 MNHEY and CDR2 SVGAGI come from the germline V gene. Trimming removed 4 bases from V and 9 bases from J; junction bases left unmatched: 6. The CDR3 is 14 amino acids. This CDR3 reads CASSFGTGHRELFF. The CDR3 coding sequence is TGTGCCAGCAGTTTCGGGACAGGGCATCGGGAGCTGTTTTTT.

This sequence joins TRBV6-5 and TRBJ1-1; maybe TRBD1 (6 bases). Germline CDR1 is MNHEY and CDR2 is SVGAGI. Deletions cut 2 bases from V and 5 bases from J, with 12 bases between. This CDR3 comprises 14 residues. The CDR3 loop reads CASSYPGGGTEAFF. Here the CDR3 DNA reads TGTGCCAGCAGTTACCCCGGAGGGGGTACTGAAGCTTTCTTT.